Listed below are T cell receptor beta chains from one sample, sequenced in a study of radiotherapy plus CTLA-4 blockade in lung cancer. The table came from immunoSEQ multiplex PCR; TCRdb's copy has only in-frame clones and leaves some out. The sample lists tens of thousands of clones, roughly 71% occurring once. The source was peripheral blood, collected from a patient treated with radiotherapy plus ipilimumab. The receptor source for this set is a human donor with non-small cell lung cancer who had stable disease on radiotherapy plus ipilimumab. The CDR3 runs from the conserved cysteine through the conserved F or W. A D gene is named only where the DNA matches it firmly.

j_gene | len | d_gene | v_gene | CDR3aa
TRBJ2-5 | 15 | NA | TRBV5-8 | CASKALGTPKETQYF
TRBJ2-1 | 17 | NA | TRBV12-5 | CASGLAQFVAGYNEQFF
TRBJ2-3 | 15 | TRBD2 | TRBV10-1 | CASSGLAGKGDTQYF
TRBJ2-1 | 18 | TRBD2 | TRBV7-9 | CASSLPPRLAGSYNEQFF
TRBJ2-5 | 15 | NA | TRBV7-2 | CASSLAGAAQETQYF
TRBJ1-4 | 14 | TRBD1 | TRBV10-3 | CAIRQDRGNEKLFF
TRBJ1-1 | 12 | TRBD1 | TRBV28 | CASKLDRAEAFF
TRBJ2-1 | 13 | TRBD2 | TRBV5-6 | CASSLVAGGEQFF
TRBJ1-4 | 14 | NA | TRBV30 | CAWAIGLANEKLFF
TRBJ2-1 | 15 | NA | TRBV28 | CASSPTPGNYNEQFF
TRBJ2-5 | 17 | TRBD2 | TRBV4-3 | CASSQSQPSGRMETQYF
TRBJ2-5 | 15 | NA | TRBV4-1 | CASSQVYAAQETQYF
TRBJ2-3 | 15 | TRBD1 | TRBV7-9 | CASSRRTGDTDTQYF
TRBJ1-1 | 13 | NA | TRBV4-3 | CASSQDLAGISFF